This is a list of T cell receptor beta chains from one sample in a study of cytomegalovirus exposure and HLA in healthy donors. Clones were read by immunoSEQ multiplex PCR, and TCRdb kept only the in-frame ones, dropping some. The sample contains 160,000 or so clones, around 80% of which appear only once. Sequenced sample: PBMCs. Receptor source: a man younger than 35 in good health and CMV-seronegative. Each CDR3 is given with its conserved first and last residue. The D gene is left open where the match is weak. The listing skips clone size in some rows; elsewhere it reads once, few, many or a size class.

j_call: TRBJ2-7
clone_size: -
v_call: TRBV7-2
d_call: TRBD2
cdr3_length: 16
cdr3_nt: TGTGCCAGCAGCTTAGTGCTAGCGGGAGGGTCCTACGAGCAGTACTTC
cdr3_aa: CASSLVLAGGSYEQYF

j_call: TRBJ1-2
clone_size: -
v_call: TRBV7-9
d_call: TRBD1
cdr3_length: 16
cdr3_nt: TGTTCCAGCAGCCCTAGAGGGACAGGGAAGGCTGATGGCTACACCTTC
cdr3_aa: CSSSPRGTGKADGYTF

j_call: TRBJ1-1
clone_size: once
v_call: TRBV6-6
d_call: -
cdr3_length: 14
cdr3_nt: TGTGCCAGCAGTTACTCGGCAGGGCTAACTGAAGCTTTCTTT
cdr3_aa: CASSYSAGLTEAFF

j_call: TRBJ2-1
clone_size: -
v_call: TRBV10-3
d_call: TRBD2
cdr3_length: 16
cdr3_nt: TGTGCCATCAGTGAGGCAGCGGGGAGCTCCTACAATGAGCAGTTCTTC
cdr3_aa: CAISEAAGSSYNEQFF

j_call: TRBJ2-3
clone_size: -
v_call: TRBV9
d_call: TRBD2
cdr3_length: 18
cdr3_nt: TGTGCCAGCAGCGTAACTGCCGGGACTAGCCCGGTGGCAGATACGCAGTATTTT
cdr3_aa: CASSVTAGTSPVADTQYF

j_call: TRBJ2-1
clone_size: -
v_call: TRBV5-6
d_call: -
cdr3_length: 13
cdr3_nt: TGTGCCAGCAGCGTGGGGCGGGACAATGAGCAGTTCTTC
cdr3_aa: CASSVGRDNEQFF

j_call: TRBJ2-1
clone_size: -
v_call: TRBV4-2
d_call: TRBD1
cdr3_length: 15
cdr3_nt: TGTGCCAGCAGCCCTCAGGGGGAGACCGCCCGTGAGCAGTTCTTC
cdr3_aa: CASSPQGETAREQFF

j_call: TRBJ2-7
clone_size: -
v_call: TRBV5-1
d_call: -
cdr3_length: 13
cdr3_nt: TGCGCCAGCAGCTTGGGCCCAGGCAGCGAGCAGTACTTC
cdr3_aa: CASSLGPGSEQYF

j_call: TRBJ2-2
clone_size: -
v_call: TRBV10-3
d_call: TRBD1
cdr3_length: 15
cdr3_nt: TGTGCCATCACCAGGACAGGGGGGAGCACCGGGGAGCTGTTTTTT
cdr3_aa: CAITRTGGSTGELFF

j_call: TRBJ2-5
clone_size: once
v_call: TRBV5-1
d_call: TRBD2
cdr3_length: 16
cdr3_nt: TGCGCCAGCAGCTTGGGGGCAGCGGGAGCGGAAGAGACCCAGTACTTC
cdr3_aa: CASSLGAAGAEETQYF

j_call: TRBJ2-4
clone_size: -
v_call: TRBV28
d_call: -
cdr3_length: 18
cdr3_nt: TGTGCCAGCAGGAGCCAGGGCGGCGGGACCACAGCCAAAAACATTCAGTACTTC
cdr3_aa: CASRSQGGGTTAKNIQYF

j_call: TRBJ2-3
clone_size: once
v_call: TRBV5-1
d_call: -
cdr3_length: 16
cdr3_nt: TGCGCCAGCAGCTCAAAACAGGGAATCTCGACAGATACGCAGTATTTT
cdr3_aa: CASSSKQGISTDTQYF

j_call: TRBJ2-1
clone_size: -
v_call: TRBV5-6
d_call: -
cdr3_length: 17
cdr3_nt: TGTGCCAGCAGCTTGGAGGCAGGCCTCAGCTCCTACAATGAGCAGTTCTTC
cdr3_aa: CASSLEAGLSSYNEQFF

j_call: TRBJ2-1
clone_size: few
v_call: TRBV5-1
d_call: TRBD2
cdr3_length: 14
cdr3_nt: TGCGCCAGCAGCTCGGGACTAGTCTACAATGAGCAGTTCTTC
cdr3_aa: CASSSGLVYNEQFF

j_call: TRBJ2-7
clone_size: once
v_call: TRBV7-9
d_call: TRBD1
cdr3_length: 13
cdr3_nt: TGTGCCAGCAGTTACGACAGGGCCTACGAGCAGTACTTC
cdr3_aa: CASSYDRAYEQYF

j_call: TRBJ2-3
clone_size: -
v_call: TRBV4-2
d_call: TRBD2
cdr3_length: 16
cdr3_nt: TGTGCCAGCAGCCAAGAGACTAGCGGAAGCACAGATACGCAGTATTTT
cdr3_aa: CASSQETSGSTDTQYF

j_call: TRBJ1-5
clone_size: -
v_call: TRBV4-1
d_call: -
cdr3_length: 14
cdr3_nt: TGCGCCAGCAGCCAAGAACATCTGAAGCAGCCCCAGCATTTT
cdr3_aa: CASSQEHLKQPQHF

j_call: TRBJ2-1
clone_size: -
v_call: TRBV7-2
d_call: TRBD2
cdr3_length: 14
cdr3_nt: TGTGCCAGCAGCGGACTAGCGGGGTTGGGTGAGCAGTTCTTC
cdr3_aa: CASSGLAGLGEQFF

j_call: TRBJ1-2
clone_size: -
v_call: TRBV28
d_call: TRBD1
cdr3_length: 13
cdr3_nt: TGTGCCAGCAGTTCGGACAGGGACTATGGCTACACCTTC
cdr3_aa: CASSSDRDYGYTF

j_call: TRBJ1-6
clone_size: -
v_call: TRBV6-4
d_call: TRBD1
cdr3_length: 14
cdr3_nt: TGTGCCAGCAGCGAGACAGGGGGCGGTTCACCCCTCCACTTT
cdr3_aa: CASSETGGGSPLHF

j_call: TRBJ2-1
clone_size: -
v_call: TRBV9
d_call: TRBD2
cdr3_length: 15
cdr3_nt: TGTGCCAGCAGCAGGGGGACTAGCGGGATGGATGAGCAGTTCTTC
cdr3_aa: CASSRGTSGMDEQFF

j_call: TRBJ1-1
clone_size: -
v_call: TRBV5-1
d_call: -
cdr3_length: 13
cdr3_nt: TGCGCCAGCAGCTTGGGCGTAGTTACTGAAGCTTTCTTT
cdr3_aa: CASSLGVVTEAFF

j_call: TRBJ1-1
clone_size: -
v_call: TRBV10-3
d_call: TRBD1
cdr3_length: 21
cdr3_nt: TGTGCCATCAGTGGACGGGACAGGGACCCTCAATCCCTAAGCATGAACACTGAAGCTTTCTTT
cdr3_aa: CAISGRDRDPQSLSMNTEAFF

j_call: TRBJ1-5
clone_size: -
v_call: TRBV7-9
d_call: TRBD1
cdr3_length: 18
cdr3_nt: TGTTCCAGCAGCGGGAGCCGGGACAGGGGGGATAGCAATCAGCCCCAGCATTTT
cdr3_aa: CSSSGSRDRGDSNQPQHF

j_call: TRBJ2-3
clone_size: once
v_call: TRBV19
d_call: TRBD1
cdr3_length: 17
cdr3_nt: TGTGCCAGTAGCCCTTCCCAGGGGGCGCGGAGGTCAGATACGCAGTATTTT
cdr3_aa: CASSPSQGARRSDTQYF

j_call: TRBJ2-7
clone_size: -
v_call: TRBV28
d_call: TRBD1
cdr3_length: 16
cdr3_nt: TGTGCCAGCAGTTCCCGCCGGGACAGAGACTCCTACGAGCAGTACTTC
cdr3_aa: CASSSRRDRDSYEQYF

j_call: TRBJ1-5
clone_size: -
v_call: TRBV28
d_call: -
cdr3_length: 15
cdr3_nt: TGTGCCAGCAGTTTAGCGCAGGGTGGAGGGCAGCCCCAGCATTTT
cdr3_aa: CASSLAQGGGQPQHF

j_call: TRBJ2-7
clone_size: -
v_call: TRBV28
d_call: TRBD1
cdr3_length: 21
cdr3_nt: TGTGCCAGCAGTTTATATCTCCAGATACCCCCCGACAGGGCTCCCTCCTACGAGCAGTACTTC
cdr3_aa: CASSLYLQIPPDRAPSYEQYF

j_call: TRBJ2-7
clone_size: -
v_call: TRBV5-5
d_call: TRBD1
cdr3_length: 15
cdr3_nt: TGTGCCAGCAGCTTGGCTGGGACAGGGGTGGTCGAGCAGTACTTC
cdr3_aa: CASSLAGTGVVEQYF